A selection of T cell receptor beta chains follows, all from one sample in a study of T cell responses to AZD1222 COVID-19 vaccine. The method was immunoSEQ multiplex PCR; TCRdb's version includes in-frame clones alone and lacks a portion of them. The sample shows some 200,000 clones, around 89% of them seen only once. Material: peripheral blood, obtained 28 days after the second AZD1222 dose. These receptors were taken from an adult who received the AZD1222 COVID-19 vaccine. The CDR3 runs from the conserved cysteine through the conserved F or W. D genes are given only for firm matches. Expanded clones get a size class; other rows say once, few or many, or leave the size out.

d_gene: -
j_gene: TRBJ2-5
abundance: -
v_gene: TRBV27
CDR3nt: TGTGCCAGCAGTTATAAGGTGACAACCCAAGAGACCCAGTACTTC
CDR3aa: CASSYKVTTQETQYF

d_gene: -
j_gene: TRBJ2-5
abundance: -
v_gene: TRBV6-5
CDR3nt: TGTGCCAGCAGTTACTCGATAGGGGTCCAAGAGACCCAGTACTTC
CDR3aa: CASSYSIGVQETQYF

d_gene: TRBD2
j_gene: TRBJ2-1
abundance: -
v_gene: TRBV7-2
CDR3nt: TGTGCCAGCAGCTCGGGACTAGCGGGAGTGAATGAGCAGTTCTTC
CDR3aa: CASSSGLAGVNEQFF

d_gene: TRBD1
j_gene: TRBJ1-2
abundance: -
v_gene: TRBV7-9
CDR3nt: TGTGCCAGCAGCGCAGACAGGGGGCGAGGCTATGGCTACACCTTC
CDR3aa: CASSADRGRGYGYTF

d_gene: -
j_gene: TRBJ2-5
abundance: -
v_gene: TRBV10-3
CDR3nt: TGTGCCATCAGTGAAAACCCTCAAGAGACCCAGTACTTC
CDR3aa: CAISENPQETQYF

d_gene: TRBD2
j_gene: TRBJ2-1
abundance: -
v_gene: TRBV28
CDR3nt: TGTGCCAGCAGTTTATCGGGACTAGCGAGGGGTGAGCAGTTCTTC
CDR3aa: CASSLSGLARGEQFF

d_gene: TRBD2
j_gene: TRBJ2-3
abundance: -
v_gene: TRBV6-2/TRBV6-3
CDR3nt: TGTGCCAGCAGTCCACCTATCGGACTAGCATCCCATGATACGCAGTATTTT
CDR3aa: CASSPPIGLASHDTQYF

d_gene: -
j_gene: TRBJ1-6
abundance: -
v_gene: TRBV5-5
CDR3nt: TGTGCCAGCAGCTTGGTTTTTGATTCACCCCTCCACTTT
CDR3aa: CASSLVFDSPLHF

d_gene: -
j_gene: TRBJ2-7
abundance: -
v_gene: TRBV6-1
CDR3nt: TGTGCCAGCAGTGAAAGAGAGGGGCACTACGAGCAGTACTTC
CDR3aa: CASSEREGHYEQYF

d_gene: TRBD2
j_gene: TRBJ2-2
abundance: -
v_gene: TRBV7-3
CDR3nt: TGTGCCAGCAGCTTTCAGCTAGCGGGAGGTCCCGGGGAGCTGTTTTTT
CDR3aa: CASSFQLAGGPGELFF

d_gene: TRBD2
j_gene: TRBJ2-7
abundance: -
v_gene: TRBV3-1/TRBV3-2
CDR3nt: TGTGCCAGCAGCCCCCTAGCGGTACCCTACGAGCAGTACTTC
CDR3aa: CASSPLAVPYEQYF

d_gene: -
j_gene: TRBJ1-1
abundance: -
v_gene: TRBV30
CDR3nt: TGTGCCTGGAGCAGGGAGGGAACTGAAGCTTTCTTT
CDR3aa: CAWSREGTEAFF

d_gene: -
j_gene: TRBJ1-1
abundance: -
v_gene: TRBV6-5
CDR3nt: TGTGCCAGCAGCCCAACGGGTTCCACTGAAGCTTTCTTT
CDR3aa: CASSPTGSTEAFF

d_gene: -
j_gene: TRBJ2-7
abundance: -
v_gene: TRBV5-6
CDR3nt: TGTGCCAGCACTTCCCCCTGGGGGGAGTTATACGAGCAGTACTTC
CDR3aa: CASTSPWGELYEQYF

d_gene: -
j_gene: TRBJ2-4
abundance: -
v_gene: TRBV6-1
CDR3nt: TGTGCCAGCAGTGAAAATCTTTCGGGAGTAGAGGGAAACATTCAGTACTTC
CDR3aa: CASSENLSGVEGNIQYF

d_gene: -
j_gene: TRBJ1-5
abundance: -
v_gene: TRBV28
CDR3nt: TGTGCCAGCAGTTTAGAAAATCAGCCCCAGCATTTT
CDR3aa: CASSLENQPQHF

d_gene: TRBD1
j_gene: TRBJ2-7
abundance: -
v_gene: TRBV28
CDR3nt: TGTGCCAGCAGGTCCCAGGGGGCCTTCTCCTACGAGCAGTACTTC
CDR3aa: CASRSQGAFSYEQYF

d_gene: -
j_gene: TRBJ2-3
abundance: few
v_gene: TRBV9
CDR3nt: TGTGCCAGCAGCGCAAGGACTGGCACAGATACGCAGTATTTT
CDR3aa: CASSARTGTDTQYF

d_gene: TRBD2
j_gene: TRBJ2-7
abundance: -
v_gene: TRBV28
CDR3nt: TGTGCCAGCAGTTCTCGCGGGAGATTCTCCTACGAGCAGTACTTC
CDR3aa: CASSSRGRFSYEQYF

d_gene: -
j_gene: TRBJ1-2
abundance: -
v_gene: TRBV3-1/TRBV3-2
CDR3nt: TGTGCCAGCAGCGGGAACTATGGCTACACCTTC
CDR3aa: CASSGNYGYTF

d_gene: TRBD2
j_gene: TRBJ2-7
abundance: once
v_gene: TRBV15
CDR3nt: TGTGCCACCAGCAGAGATAGCGGGAGGGCAGACGAGCAGTACTTC
CDR3aa: CATSRDSGRADEQYF

d_gene: -
j_gene: TRBJ2-6
abundance: -
v_gene: TRBV15
CDR3nt: TGTGCCACCAGCAGAGTGGCCCTTAGGGGCGTCCACGAATCTGGGGCCAACGTCCTGACTTTC
CDR3aa: CATSRVALRGVHESGANVLTF

d_gene: -
j_gene: TRBJ1-2
abundance: -
v_gene: TRBV24-1
CDR3nt: TGTGCCACCAGTGCACAGGGTGGCTACACCTTC
CDR3aa: CATSAQGGYTF

d_gene: -
j_gene: TRBJ1-2
abundance: once
v_gene: TRBV19
CDR3nt: TGTGCCAGTAGTCCCTCCGGCTATGGCTACACCTTC
CDR3aa: CASSPSGYGYTF

d_gene: TRBD1
j_gene: TRBJ2-1
abundance: -
v_gene: TRBV19
CDR3nt: TGTGCCAGTAGTTTCCACGACAGGGGAAACGATGAGCAGTTCTTC
CDR3aa: CASSFHDRGNDEQFF

d_gene: TRBD1
j_gene: TRBJ2-2
abundance: -
v_gene: TRBV28
CDR3nt: TGTGCCAGCAGTTCCCGGACAGGGGGCGGGACCGGGGAGCTGTTTTTT
CDR3aa: CASSSRTGGGTGELFF

d_gene: -
j_gene: TRBJ1-3
abundance: -
v_gene: TRBV6-5
CDR3nt: TGTGCCAGCAGTTACTCGGGCAGCCCTGGAAACACCATATATTTT
CDR3aa: CASSYSGSPGNTIYF

d_gene: -
j_gene: TRBJ1-1
abundance: -
v_gene: TRBV13
CDR3nt: TGTGCCAGCAGCCCGACGGAGGGGAACACTGAAGCTTTCTTT
CDR3aa: CASSPTEGNTEAFF

d_gene: -
j_gene: TRBJ1-5
abundance: -
v_gene: TRBV7-2
CDR3nt: TGTGCCAGCAGCTTAGGACCTCGACAGCAGAGTAATCAGCCCCAGCATTTT
CDR3aa: CASSLGPRQQSNQPQHF

d_gene: TRBD1
j_gene: TRBJ1-5
abundance: few
v_gene: TRBV7-2
CDR3nt: TGTGCCAGCAGCTTAGGTTTGACAGGGGGCCATGAGCCCCAGCATTTT
CDR3aa: CASSLGLTGGHEPQHF

d_gene: TRBD1
j_gene: TRBJ2-3
abundance: -
v_gene: TRBV5-1
CDR3nt: TGCGCCAGCAGCCCATACAGGGGGCGAGTTCAAGATACGCAGTATTTT
CDR3aa: CASSPYRGRVQDTQYF

d_gene: -
j_gene: TRBJ1-2
abundance: -
v_gene: TRBV6-2/TRBV6-3
CDR3nt: TGTGCCAGCAGTTACTCCGGAGGATATGGCTACACCTTC
CDR3aa: CASSYSGGYGYTF

d_gene: -
j_gene: TRBJ1-2
abundance: -
v_gene: TRBV27
CDR3nt: TGTGCCAGCAGTTTATTCCCCGCGCGGAGAAACTATGGCTACACCTTC
CDR3aa: CASSLFPARRNYGYTF

d_gene: -
j_gene: TRBJ2-7
abundance: -
v_gene: TRBV28
CDR3nt: TGTGCCAGCAAATTATCCGGGCCCACCTACGAGCAGTACTTC
CDR3aa: CASKLSGPTYEQYF

d_gene: -
j_gene: TRBJ1-1
abundance: -
v_gene: TRBV5-4
CDR3nt: TGTGCCAGCAGCTTGGCGGGGGTAGGGACTGAAGCTTTCTTT
CDR3aa: CASSLAGVGTEAFF

d_gene: TRBD1
j_gene: TRBJ1-2
abundance: -
v_gene: TRBV9
CDR3nt: TGTGCCAGCAGTGAAGGACAGGGCGCATATGGCTACACCTTC
CDR3aa: CASSEGQGAYGYTF

d_gene: -
j_gene: TRBJ2-5
abundance: once
v_gene: TRBV7-8
CDR3nt: TGTGCCAGCAGCCACATCCAGCAAGAGACCCAGTACTTC
CDR3aa: CASSHIQQETQYF

d_gene: -
j_gene: TRBJ2-1
abundance: once
v_gene: TRBV5-6
CDR3nt: TGTGCCAGCAGCTTGGGAGTTCAAGGGGAGCAGTTCTTC
CDR3aa: CASSLGVQGEQFF

d_gene: TRBD1
j_gene: TRBJ1-6
abundance: -
v_gene: TRBV30
CDR3nt: TGTGCCTGGAGTGGGGGATCCACGGGACAGGGTTCTTCACCCCTCCACTTT
CDR3aa: CAWSGGSTGQGSSPLHF

d_gene: -
j_gene: TRBJ2-1
abundance: -
v_gene: TRBV7-3
CDR3nt: TGTGCCAGCAGCTGGAGCTCCTACAATGAGCAGTTCTTC
CDR3aa: CASSWSSYNEQFF

d_gene: TRBD2
j_gene: TRBJ2-6
abundance: -
v_gene: TRBV4-2
CDR3nt: TGTGCCAGCAGCCATACAACCCAGGCGGGAGGGCCCTCTGGGGCCAACGTCCTGACTTTC
CDR3aa: CASSHTTQAGGPSGANVLTF

d_gene: -
j_gene: TRBJ2-6
abundance: -
v_gene: TRBV2
CDR3nt: TGTGCCAGCAGTGAGGAGGCAAGAAGGGGGGCCAACGTCCTGACTTTC
CDR3aa: CASSEEARRGANVLTF

d_gene: TRBD2
j_gene: TRBJ2-1
abundance: -
v_gene: TRBV7-3
CDR3nt: TGTGCCAGCAGCCCACTAGCGGGAGGACACAATGAGCAGTTCTTC
CDR3aa: CASSPLAGGHNEQFF

d_gene: -
j_gene: TRBJ1-6
abundance: -
v_gene: TRBV9
CDR3nt: TGTGCCAGCAGCGTAGAAACGGGTGGTAGGTCACCCCTCCACTTT
CDR3aa: CASSVETGGRSPLHF

d_gene: -
j_gene: TRBJ2-3
abundance: -
v_gene: TRBV30
CDR3nt: TGTGCCTGGACAACTAGCACAGATACGCAGTATTTT
CDR3aa: CAWTTSTDTQYF

d_gene: -
j_gene: TRBJ2-7
abundance: -
v_gene: TRBV27
CDR3nt: TGTGCCAGCTCTCACGCTGGAGACTACGAGCAGTACTTC
CDR3aa: CASSHAGDYEQYF

d_gene: TRBD2
j_gene: TRBJ2-7
abundance: once
v_gene: TRBV18
CDR3nt: TGTGCCAGCTCACCACCTAGCGGGAGCTCCTACGAGCAGTACTTC
CDR3aa: CASSPPSGSSYEQYF

d_gene: -
j_gene: TRBJ1-5
abundance: -
v_gene: TRBV2
CDR3nt: TGTGCCAGCCTGGACCCCGGCAATCAGCCCCAGCATTTT
CDR3aa: CASLDPGNQPQHF

d_gene: -
j_gene: TRBJ2-1
abundance: -
v_gene: TRBV15
CDR3nt: TGTGCCACCAGCAGAGATAGAGCTGCTGAGCAGTTCTTC
CDR3aa: CATSRDRAAEQFF

d_gene: -
j_gene: TRBJ1-5
abundance: -
v_gene: TRBV7-6
CDR3nt: TGTGCCAGCAGCCCGGGGGATCAGCCCCAGCATTTT
CDR3aa: CASSPGDQPQHF

d_gene: -
j_gene: TRBJ1-2
abundance: -
v_gene: TRBV30
CDR3nt: TGTGCCTGGAGTGGACAAATCAACTATGGCTACACCTTC
CDR3aa: CAWSGQINYGYTF

d_gene: TRBD1
j_gene: TRBJ2-7
abundance: -
v_gene: TRBV6-5
CDR3nt: TGTGCCAGCAGCGACAGGGACGAGCAGTACTTC
CDR3aa: CASSDRDEQYF

d_gene: -
j_gene: TRBJ1-1
abundance: -
v_gene: TRBV5-4
CDR3nt: TGTGCCAGCAGCTCTCAGGGCTGGAACACTGAAGCTTTCTTT
CDR3aa: CASSSQGWNTEAFF

d_gene: TRBD1
j_gene: TRBJ2-7
abundance: -
v_gene: TRBV9
CDR3nt: TGTGCCAGCAGCGCCGGGACAGGGGTTTTGTCGGCGGGGAGATACTTGACCTACGAGCAGTACTTC
CDR3aa: CASSAGTGVLSAGRYLTYEQYF